This TCR beta chain was captured by sequencing in a study of cytomegalovirus exposure and HLA in healthy donors. Study summary: The same platform as the roughly 670 first-cohort repertoires was used for the 120 validation repertoires, a later analysis reported.

V lost 2 bases and J 1 base, leaving 11 bases between the germline ends. Germline values: CDR1 SGHTA, CDR2 FQGTGA. This CDR3 has 15 amino acids. Note on this clone: Its antigen is still unknown.

Profiled with immunoSEQ multiplex PCR; TCRdb holds only in-frame clones, not every one. The sample comprises some 120,000 clones, 88% of which are singletons, and around 1.5% rests with the top ten. Whole-study findings and limits: A few CMV-associated chains were confirmed in vitro to be specific for CMV antigens.

The V and J genes are TRBV7-3 and TRBJ1-1; D is perhaps TRBD1 (6 bases). The origin of this receptor is a man aged 25 to 40 in good health and CMV-seronegative. The specimen was PBMCs. CDR3 loop: CASSLATGQNTEAFF. The CDR3 DNA follows: TGTGCCAGCAGCTTAGCGACAGGCCAGAACACTGAAGCTTTCTTT.